This TCR beta chain came from a study of identical twins. TCRdb re-called the 5' RACE reads through MiXCR, storing one row per CDR3 protein. This table has about 690,000 distinct CDR3 sequences, roughly 20% appearing once. This clonotype was observed many times. The CDR3 is 13 residues long. Germline loops: CDR1 SGHKS, CDR2 YYEKEE (reference sequence). The V end lost 4 bases, the J end lost 0 bases, and 7 bases lay between the germline ends. This same sample was also taken into another study, of T cells expressing NK-cell markers.

The V and J genes are TRBV5-5 and TRBJ2-5; no firm D call. The TCR was taken from a woman aged 18-29 years in good health. Source material: PBMCs. CDR3 sequence reads: CASSTEYQETQYF. The CDR3 coding sequence is TGTGCCAGCAGCACGGAGTACCAAGAGACCCAGTACTTC.